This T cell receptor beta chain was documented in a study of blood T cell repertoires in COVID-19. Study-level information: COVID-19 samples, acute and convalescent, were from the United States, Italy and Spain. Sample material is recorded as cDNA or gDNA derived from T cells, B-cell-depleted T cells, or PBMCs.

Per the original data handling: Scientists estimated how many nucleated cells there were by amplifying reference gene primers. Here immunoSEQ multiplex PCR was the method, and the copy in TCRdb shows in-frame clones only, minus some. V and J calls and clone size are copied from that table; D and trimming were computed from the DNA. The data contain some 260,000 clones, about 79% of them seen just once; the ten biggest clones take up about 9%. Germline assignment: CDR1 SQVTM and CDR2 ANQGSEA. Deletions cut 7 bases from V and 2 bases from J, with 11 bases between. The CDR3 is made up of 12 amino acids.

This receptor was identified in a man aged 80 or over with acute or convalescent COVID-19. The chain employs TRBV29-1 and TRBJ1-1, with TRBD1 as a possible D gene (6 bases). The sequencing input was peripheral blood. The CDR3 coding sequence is TGCAGCGCACAGGGCGCTAACACTGAAGCTTTCTTT. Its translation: CSAQGANTEAFF.